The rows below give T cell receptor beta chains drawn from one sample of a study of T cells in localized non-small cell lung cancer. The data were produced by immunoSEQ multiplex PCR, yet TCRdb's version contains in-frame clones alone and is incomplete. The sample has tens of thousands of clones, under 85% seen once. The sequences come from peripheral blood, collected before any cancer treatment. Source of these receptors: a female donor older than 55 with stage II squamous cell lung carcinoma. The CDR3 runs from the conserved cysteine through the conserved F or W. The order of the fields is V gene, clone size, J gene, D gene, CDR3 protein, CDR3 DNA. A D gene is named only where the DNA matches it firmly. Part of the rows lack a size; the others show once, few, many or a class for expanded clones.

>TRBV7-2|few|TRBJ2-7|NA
CASSLLGVEQYF
TGTGCCAGCAGCTTATTAGGGGTCGAGCAGTACTTC
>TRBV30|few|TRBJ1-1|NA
CAWRPLDTEAFF
TGTGCCTGGAGGCCGTTAGACACTGAAGCTTTCTTT
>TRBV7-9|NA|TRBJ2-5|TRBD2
CASRSAGGSETQYF
TGTGCCAGCAGGTCAGCGGGGGGTTCAGAGACCCAGTACTTC
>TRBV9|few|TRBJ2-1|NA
CASSSFSTEQFF
TGTGCCAGCAGCTCCTTCAGTACTGAGCAGTTCTTC
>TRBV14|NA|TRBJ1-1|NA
CASRQFLNTEAFF
TGTGCCAGCAGACAGTTTTTGAACACTGAAGCTTTCTTT
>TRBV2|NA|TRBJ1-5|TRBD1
CASSPGTGGIAQHF
TGTGCCAGCAGTCCCGGGACAGGGGGAATAGCCCAGCATTTT
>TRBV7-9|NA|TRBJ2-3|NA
CASSSSGVPPDTQYF
TGTGCCAGCAGTTCATCAGGGGTTCCCCCAGATACGCAGTATTTT
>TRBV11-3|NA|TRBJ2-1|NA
CASSLGWVGSYNEQFF
TGTGCCAGCAGCTTAGGATGGGTGGGGTCCTACAATGAGCAGTTCTTC
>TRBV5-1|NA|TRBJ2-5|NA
CASSLGPPQETQYF
TGCGCCAGCAGCTTGGGTCCGCCCCAAGAGACCCAGTACTTC
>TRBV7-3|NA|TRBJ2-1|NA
CASSLEAIYGNEQFF
TGTGCCAGCAGCTTAGAGGCGATCTACGGCAATGAGCAGTTCTTC
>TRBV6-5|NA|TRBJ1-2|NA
CASRRGLRSGYTF
TGTGCCAGCAGACGAGGGTTGAGGAGTGGCTACACCTTC
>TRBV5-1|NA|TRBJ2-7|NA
CASSRGAPAYEQYF
TGCGCCAGCAGTCGCGGGGCCCCAGCCTACGAGCAGTACTTC
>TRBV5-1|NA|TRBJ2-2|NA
CASSLAGTGELFF
TGCGCCAGCAGCTTGGCAGGGACCGGGGAGCTGTTTTTT
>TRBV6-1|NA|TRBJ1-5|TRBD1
CASRGTGGDQPQHF
TGTGCCAGCAGGGGGACAGGGGGGGATCAGCCCCAGCATTTT
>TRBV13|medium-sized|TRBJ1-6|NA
CASSFTASNSPLHF
TGTGCCAGCAGCTTCACGGCTAGTAATTCACCCCTCCACTTT
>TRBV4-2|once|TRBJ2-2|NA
CASSPVVGGNTGELFF
TGTGCCAGCAGCCCTGTCGTGGGGGGAAACACCGGGGAGCTGTTTTTT
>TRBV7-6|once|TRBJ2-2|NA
CASSLEDRQQGGELFF
TGTGCCAGCAGCTTAGAGGACAGACAACAGGGAGGGGAGCTGTTTTTT
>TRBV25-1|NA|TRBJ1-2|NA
CASSEVGFGERRGYTF
TGTGCCAGCAGTGAAGTTGGTTTTGGGGAGAGGAGGGGCTACACCTTC
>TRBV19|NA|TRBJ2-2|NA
CASQGSTGELFF
TGTGCCAGCCAGGGTAGCACCGGGGAGCTGTTTTTT
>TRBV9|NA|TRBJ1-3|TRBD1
CASSVQGAESGNTIYF
TGTGCCAGCAGCGTACAGGGGGCTGAGTCTGGAAACACCATATATTTT
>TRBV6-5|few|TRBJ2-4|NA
CASSLGSGIQYF
TGTGCCAGCAGCCTAGGTAGTGGCATTCAGTACTTC
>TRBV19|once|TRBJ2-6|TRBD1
CASRIQGYSGANVLTF
TGTGCCAGTAGGATACAGGGGTACTCTGGGGCCAACGTCCTGACTTTC
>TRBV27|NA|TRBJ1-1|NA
CASSPPDLGVNTEAFF
TGTGCCAGCAGTCCCCCGGACTTGGGGGTGAACACTGAAGCTTTCTTT
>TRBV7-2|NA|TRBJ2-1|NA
CASSLERGYNEQFF
TGTGCCAGCAGCTTAGAGAGGGGGTACAATGAGCAGTTCTTC
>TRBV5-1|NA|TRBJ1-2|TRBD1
CASSLTGEGFGGYTF
TGCGCCAGCAGCCTTACAGGGGAAGGGTTTGGGGGCTACACCTTC
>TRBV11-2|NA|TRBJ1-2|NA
CASSQEQGWNGYTF
TGTGCCAGCAGCCAGGAACAGGGATGGAATGGCTACACCTTC
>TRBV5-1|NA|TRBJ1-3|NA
CASSATASSGNTIYF
TGCGCCAGCAGCGCCACTGCGAGCTCTGGAAACACCATATATTTT
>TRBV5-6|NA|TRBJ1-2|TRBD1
CASSLAGQGVRGYTF
TGTGCCAGCAGCTTGGCCGGACAGGGGGTAAGAGGCTACACCTTC
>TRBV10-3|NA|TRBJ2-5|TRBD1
CAISESTAGGGYLQETQYF
TGTGCCATCAGTGAGTCTACGGCAGGGGGCGGTTATTTACAAGAGACCCAGTACTTC
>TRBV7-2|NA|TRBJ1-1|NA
CASSPHMNTEAFF
TGTGCCAGCAGCCCCCACATGAACACTGAAGCTTTCTTT
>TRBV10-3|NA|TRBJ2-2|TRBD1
CAIAGQGGTGELFF
TGTGCCATCGCGGGACAGGGCGGCACCGGGGAGCTGTTTTTT
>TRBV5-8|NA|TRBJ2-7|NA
CANSLRRDNIYEQYF
TGTGCCAACTCACTTCGACGGGACAACATCTACGAGCAGTACTTC
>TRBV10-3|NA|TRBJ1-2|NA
CAISAEQGFYGYTF
TGTGCCATCAGTGCCGAACAAGGATTCTATGGCTACACCTTC
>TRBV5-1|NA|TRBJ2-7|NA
CASSLGRPPYEQYF
TGCGCCAGCAGCTTAGGCAGGCCCCCCTACGAGCAGTACTTC
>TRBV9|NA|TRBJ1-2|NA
CASSIRQVIYGYTF
TGTGCCAGCAGCATCAGACAGGTGATCTATGGCTACACCTTC
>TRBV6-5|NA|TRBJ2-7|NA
CASSYLTGAHYEQYF
TGTGCCAGCAGTTACTTGACAGGTGCTCACTACGAGCAGTACTTC
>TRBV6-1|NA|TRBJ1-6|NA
CASSEARGSPLHF
TGTGCCAGCAGTGAAGCTAGAGGATCACCCCTCCACTTT
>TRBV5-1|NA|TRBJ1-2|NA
CASSLAGVGESSYTF
TGCGCCAGCAGCTTGGCCGGGGTGGGCGAGAGCAGCTACACCTTC
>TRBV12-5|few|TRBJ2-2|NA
CASGKRARDTGELFF
TGTGCTAGTGGCAAACGGGCCCGAGACACCGGGGAGCTGTTTTTT
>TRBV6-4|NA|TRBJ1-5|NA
CASSDNPNQPQHF
TGTGCCAGCAGTGACAATCCAAATCAGCCCCAGCATTTT
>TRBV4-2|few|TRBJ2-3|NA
CASSQDKRATDTQYF
TGTGCCAGCAGCCAAGACAAGCGGGCTACAGATACGCAGTATTTT
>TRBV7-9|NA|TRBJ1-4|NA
CASSLAVTGSEKLFF
TGTGCCAGCAGCTTAGCCGTCACAGGGAGTGAAAAACTGTTTTTT
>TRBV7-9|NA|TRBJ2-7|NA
CASSPGVDSYEQYF
TGTGCCAGCAGCCCAGGGGTGGACTCCTACGAGCAGTACTTC
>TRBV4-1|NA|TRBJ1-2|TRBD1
CASSPQGVNYGYTF
TGCGCCAGCAGTCCACAGGGGGTTAACTATGGCTACACCTTC
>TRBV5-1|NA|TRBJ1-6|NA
CASSLESAYNSPLHF
TGCGCCAGCAGCTTGGAGTCAGCCTATAATTCACCCCTCCACTTT
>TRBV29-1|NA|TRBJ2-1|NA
CSSRGAGLGGEQFF
TGCAGCTCCCGGGGTGCGGGCCTGGGGGGTGAGCAGTTCTTC
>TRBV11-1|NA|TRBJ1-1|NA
CASSLARGRTEAFF
TGTGCCAGCAGCTTAGCGAGGGGGAGGACTGAAGCTTTCTTT
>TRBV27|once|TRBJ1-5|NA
CASGVLGQPQHF
TGTGCCAGCGGGGTCTTGGGTCAGCCCCAGCATTTT
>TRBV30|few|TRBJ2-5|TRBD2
CAWSVSSGGTQYF
TGTGCCTGGAGTGTTAGTAGCGGGGGGACCCAGTACTTC
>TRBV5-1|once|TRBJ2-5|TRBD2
CASSLAGTSGSQETQYF
TGCGCCAGCAGCTTGGCCGGGACTAGCGGCTCCCAAGAGACCCAGTACTTC
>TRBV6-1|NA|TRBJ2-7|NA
CASNLRRGDYEQYF
TGTGCCAGCAACCTTCGTAGGGGGGACTACGAGCAGTACTTC
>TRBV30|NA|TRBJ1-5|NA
CAWQSGVGGNQPQHF
TGTGCCTGGCAAAGTGGGGTAGGGGGGAATCAGCCCCAGCATTTT
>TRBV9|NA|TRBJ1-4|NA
CASSPRVANEKLFF
TGTGCCAGCAGCCCGCGCGTGGCTAATGAAAAACTGTTTTTT
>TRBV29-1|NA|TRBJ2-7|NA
CSVQGQYSYEQYF
TGCAGCGTCCAAGGCCAGTACTCCTACGAGCAGTACTTC
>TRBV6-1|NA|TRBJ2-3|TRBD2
CASPPSGGRDTQYF
TGTGCCAGCCCTCCTAGCGGCGGGAGGGATACGCAGTATTTT
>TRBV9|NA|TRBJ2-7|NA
CASSEHSTYEQYF
TGTGCCAGCAGCGAGCACAGTACCTACGAGCAGTACTTC
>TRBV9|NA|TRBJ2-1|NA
CASSVGQVTYNEQFF
TGTGCCAGCAGCGTAGGACAGGTTACCTACAATGAGCAGTTCTTC
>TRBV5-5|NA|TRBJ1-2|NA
CASSSQVQRGYGYTF
TGTGCCAGCAGCTCGCAAGTCCAGAGAGGCTATGGCTACACCTTC
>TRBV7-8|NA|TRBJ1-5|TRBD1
CASSPARGTGVRQPQHF
TGTGCCAGCAGCCCTGCCAGGGGGACAGGGGTTAGGCAGCCCCAGCATTTT
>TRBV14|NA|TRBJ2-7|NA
CASSQDLADPYEQYF
TGTGCCAGCAGCCAAGACTTGGCAGACCCATACGAGCAGTACTTC